This record covers a single TCR beta chain. This sample was included in a study of PD-1 blockade in classical Hodgkin lymphoma. In every patient, relapse followed autologous stem cell transplantation, while exposure to brentuximab vedotin differed. From thawed PBMCs, magnetic negative selection was used to isolate the CD8+ T cells. Here immunoSEQ multiplex PCR was the method, and the copy in TCRdb shows in-frame clones only, minus some. The sample contains over 1,500 clones, roughly four fifths of which appear only once. This CDR3 has 16 amino acids. Germline CDR1 and CDR2: MNHNS and SASEGT. V shed 4 bases and J 2 bases; nucleotides not matched to a gene: 7.

This TCR derives from a human donor with classical Hodgkin lymphoma. V gene TRBV6-1 combines with J gene TRBJ2-3, with 9 positions matching TRBD2. The sequenced sample was CD8+ T cells from blood, obtained at baseline. The CDR3 spells CASSGTAGGYTDTQYF. CDR3 sequence (DNA): TGTGCCAGCAGTGGTACAGCGGGAGGCTACACAGATACGCAGTATTTT.